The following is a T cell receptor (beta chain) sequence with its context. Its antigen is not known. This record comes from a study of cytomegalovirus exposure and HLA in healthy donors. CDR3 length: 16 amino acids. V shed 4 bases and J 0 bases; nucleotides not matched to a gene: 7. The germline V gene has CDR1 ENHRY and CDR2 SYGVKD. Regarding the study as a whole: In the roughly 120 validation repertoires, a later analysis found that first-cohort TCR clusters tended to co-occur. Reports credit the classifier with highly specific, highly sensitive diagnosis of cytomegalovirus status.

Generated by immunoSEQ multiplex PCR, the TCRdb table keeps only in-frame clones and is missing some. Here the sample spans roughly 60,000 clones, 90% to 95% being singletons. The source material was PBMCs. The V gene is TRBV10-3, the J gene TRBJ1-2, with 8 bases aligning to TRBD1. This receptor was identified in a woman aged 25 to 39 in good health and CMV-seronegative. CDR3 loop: CAISAGTGFTNYGYTF. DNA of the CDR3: TGTGCCATCAGTGCCGGGACAGGATTTACTAACTATGGCTACACCTTC.